The clone carrying this TCR beta chain was observed at least ten times. What it binds is unknown. The data derive from a study of T cell repertoires in cytomegalovirus infection. Study-level background: Use of recently identified HLA-C-restricted and well-studied HLA-B-restricted CMV epitopes was part of the study.

A single record per CDR3 protein comes from TCRdb applying MiXCR to the reads. The data show 700,000 to 850,000 distinct CDR3 sequences, 32% seen once. Trimming stripped 5 bases from V and 7 bases from J, with 11 bases between. The CDR3 spans 13 residues. Germline CDR1 MNHEY, CDR2 SMNVEV (reference sequence). This material consisted of cultured CD8+ T cells from PBMCs, taken from culture after CMV antigen stimulation. The clonotype was recovered from a human donor in good health (CMV status not recorded). Some clones in this sample may be carry-over from other donors' samples. The chain has TRBV27 and TRBJ2-2; tentative D call: TRBD1 (5 bases). This chain's CDR3 is CASSPTGVGELFF. In nucleotides, the CDR3 is TGTGCCAGCAGTCCCACAGGAGTCGGGGAGCTGTTTTTT.